This T cell receptor beta chain was sequenced during a study of Graves' ophthalmopathy and Graves' hyperthyroidism. Study-wide results and caveats: Also, most clonotypes expanded in the thyroid above 0.001 frequency appeared in blood.

V lost 5 bases and J 6 bases, leaving 20 bases between the germline ends. The CDR3 extends over 15 amino acids. CDR1 is SGHNT and CDR2 is YENEEA in the germline V gene. Moderately to severely active ophthalmopathy under 3 months, CAS at least 3, NOSPECS at least 4. From RNA, the CDR3 regions of TCR beta chains were amplified and sequenced. First-round RT-PCR relied on HTBI primers, and a second-round multiplex PCR came next. One entry per CDR3 protein results from TCRdb running MiXCR on the multiplex PCR reads. The data show hundreds of thousands of distinct CDR3 sequences, just over 40% seen once. As concerns this clonotype: Its antigen remains unidentified.

This chain uses TRBV11-3 with TRBJ2-7, with D possibly TRBD2 on 5 matching bases. Material for sequencing was peripheral blood. This receptor was identified in an adult man with Graves' ophthalmopathy. In DNA, the CDR3 is TGTGCCAGCAGCGCCCCGGGCGTTCGGGATGGCGAGCAGTACTTC. Translating gives CASSAPGVRDGEQYF.